These T cell receptor beta chains were read from a single sample in a study of siplizumab effects on memory and regulatory T cells. Using immunoSEQ multiplex PCR, the repertoire was profiled, and TCRdb retains in-frame clones only, with some absent. The data hold 90,000 to 95,000 clones, with about 96% observed a single time. Sequenced sample: naive CD4+ T cells sorted from blood. These receptors came from a human donor in good health. CDR3s include the opening cysteine and the closing phenylalanine or tryptophan. Fields, in order: clone size, D gene, J gene, V gene, CDR3 DNA, CDR3 protein. The D gene is left open where the match is weak. Expanded clones are given a class, and other clones once, few, many or no size at all.

>NA|TRBD1|TRBJ1-4|TRBV5-1
TGCGCCAGCAGCTTGACCGGGACAGGGGCGCAGGAAAAACTGTTTTTT
CASSLTGTGAQEKLFF
>NA|TRBD2|TRBJ2-3|TRBV7-7
TGTGCCAGCAGCTTAGGCCTAGCGGGGACAGATACGCAGTATTTT
CASSLGLAGTDTQYF
>NA|TRBD1|TRBJ1-2|TRBV5-6
TGTGCCAGCAGCCCTGACAGGGGCGAGGACTATGGCTACACCTTC
CASSPDRGEDYGYTF
>NA|NA|TRBJ1-2|TRBV9
TGTGCCAGCAGCGCTCGGACGCCTACTCCAAACTATGGCTACACCTTC
CASSARTPTPNYGYTF
>NA|NA|TRBJ1-1|TRBV5-3
TGTGCCAGCAGCTTAGGGCAGGCCCATGAAGCTTTCTTT
CASSLGQAHEAFF
>NA|TRBD1|TRBJ1-3|TRBV6-5
TGTGCCAGCAGTTACAGCAGGGGGCTTGGAAACACCATATATTTT
CASSYSRGLGNTIYF
>once|TRBD1|TRBJ2-1|TRBV30
TGTGCCTTACTTACAGAGGACAGGGTATACAATGAGCAGTTCTTC
CALLTEDRVYNEQFF
>NA|NA|TRBJ2-7|TRBV7-9
TGTGCCAGCAGCTTAGGGCGGGGCAGTACCTACGAGCAGTACTTC
CASSLGRGSTYEQYF
>NA|NA|TRBJ2-7|TRBV19
TGTGCCAGTAGTAACCCGGGGGTCATCTACGAGCAGTACTTC
CASSNPGVIYEQYF
>once|NA|TRBJ1-5|TRBV5-5
TGTGCCAGCAGCCCCTCGGTTACTCTGGAGGGACAGCCCCAGCATTTT
CASSPSVTLEGQPQHF
>NA|NA|TRBJ2-5|TRBV6-6
TGTGCCAGCGGGACTGGACAAGAGACCCAGTACTTC
CASGTGQETQYF
>NA|NA|TRBJ1-2|TRBV21-1
TGTGCCAGCTCGCACTGTAACTATGGCTACACCTTC
CASSHCNYGYTF
>NA|TRBD2|TRBJ2-2|TRBV19
TGTGCCAGTAGTATTTCTAGCGGGGGTTTCACCGGGGAGCTGTTTTTT
CASSISSGGFTGELFF
>NA|NA|TRBJ1-1|TRBV20-1
TGCAGTGCTACAGGGGTTGAAGCTTTCTTT
CSATGVEAFF
>NA|TRBD1|TRBJ2-3|TRBV7-9
TGTGCCAGCAGCTTGGTGGGTTACGACAGGGGAAATACGCAGTATTTT
CASSLVGYDRGNTQYF
>once|TRBD2|TRBJ2-1|TRBV5-1
TGCGCCAGCAGCTTGGCCAGCCTAGCGGGGTTCTCCTACAATGAGCAGTTCTTC
CASSLASLAGFSYNEQFF
>NA|TRBD2|TRBJ2-7|TRBV2
TGTGCCACCCACTATGCGGGGGGCGAGCAGTACTTC
CATHYAGGEQYF
>NA|TRBD1|TRBJ2-2|TRBV19
TGTGCCAGTAGGACGGGACAGGGTGAGACCGGGGAGCTGTTTTTT
CASRTGQGETGELFF
>NA|NA|TRBJ1-1|TRBV5-5
TGTGCCAGCAGCTTGATACGGGAGAACACTGAAGCTTTCTTT
CASSLIRENTEAFF
>NA|NA|TRBJ1-5|TRBV28
TGTGCCAGCGGTCCCTCCAGACAGGCGGCTCAGCCCCAGCATTTT
CASGPSRQAAQPQHF
>NA|NA|TRBJ1-2|TRBV6-5
TGTGCCAGCATGCGAACAGGGAGCACCTATGGCTACACCTTC
CASMRTGSTYGYTF
>NA|TRBD1|TRBJ2-1|TRBV29-1
TGCAGCGCACCGGGACAGGGCTACAATGAGCAGTTCTTC
CSAPGQGYNEQFF
>NA|TRBD1|TRBJ1-2|TRBV28
TGTGCCAGCAGTGCTCCTGGACAGGGCCTGTACGGCTACACCTTC
CASSAPGQGLYGYTF
>once|NA|TRBJ2-1|TRBV6-6
TGTGCCAGCAGTTACCCCCAACAGGGAACTGAGCAGTTCTTC
CASSYPQQGTEQFF
>NA|TRBD2|TRBJ2-7|TRBV6-5
TGTGCCAGCAGTCCGGGGGGCGAGCAGTACTTC
CASSPGGEQYF
>NA|TRBD1|TRBJ1-1|TRBV4-1
TGCGCCAGCAGCCAAGGGGGGACAGTAAGGTCTGAAGCTTTCTTT
CASSQGGTVRSEAFF
>NA|NA|TRBJ1-2|TRBV19
TGTGCCAGTAGTCTCGGGGGGACCTCAAGCTATGGCTACACCTTC
CASSLGGTSSYGYTF
>NA|NA|TRBJ1-2|TRBV7-2
TGTGCCAGCAGCTTAGCGCGATCGACCCCAGGGACCTATGGCTACACCTTC
CASSLARSTPGTYGYTF
>NA|TRBD1|TRBJ2-7|TRBV5-4
TGTGCCAGCAGCTTGGTTTTGCGACAGGGAGCTGACGAGCAGTACTTC
CASSLVLRQGADEQYF
>NA|NA|TRBJ2-4|TRBV2
TGTGCCAGCAGTGAAAATCCTTCACTTGGAGCCCAAAACATTCAGTACTTC
CASSENPSLGAQNIQYF
>NA|NA|TRBJ2-5|TRBV19
TGTGCCAGTAGTCGCGCTAGGGTTCTCCAAGAGACCCAGTACTTC
CASSRARVLQETQYF
>NA|NA|TRBJ2-1|TRBV30
TGTGCCTGGACTAGCTACAATGAGCAGTTCTTC
CAWTSYNEQFF
>once|TRBD1|TRBJ2-3|TRBV18
TGTGCCAGCTCACCGGGACAGGGGCGCCCAGATACGCAGTATTTT
CASSPGQGRPDTQYF
>NA|NA|TRBJ1-2|TRBV7-2
TGTGCCAGCAGCATAGACGGGGGCCTTGCGGATGGCTACACCTTC
CASSIDGGLADGYTF
>once|TRBD2|TRBJ2-1|TRBV11-2
TGTGCCAGCAACCAAGCGGGGGTAGCCTACAATGAGCAGTTCTTC
CASNQAGVAYNEQFF
>NA|NA|TRBJ1-5|TRBV25-1
TGTGCCAGCAGTGTGGGTGGCAATCAGCCCCAGCATTTT
CASSVGGNQPQHF
>once|TRBD1|TRBJ1-1|TRBV7-3
TGTGCCAGCAGCTTAGGACAGGGGAACACTGAAGCTTTCTTT
CASSLGQGNTEAFF
>NA|NA|TRBJ1-1|TRBV5-1
TGCGCCAGCAGCTTGTCGGCAGGCTGGAACACTGAAGCTTTCTTT
CASSLSAGWNTEAFF
>NA|TRBD1|TRBJ1-5|TRBV5-6
TGTGCCAGCAGCCGACAGGGGGATAATCAGCCCCAGCATTTT
CASSRQGDNQPQHF
>NA|NA|TRBJ2-7|TRBV5-1
TGCGCCAGCAGCTTGGTTGGCCAATACGAGCAGTACTTC
CASSLVGQYEQYF
>NA|NA|TRBJ2-5|TRBV28
TGTGCCAGCAGTCCGGCCCAGGGCTATGAGACCCAGTACTTC
CASSPAQGYETQYF
>NA|NA|TRBJ1-6|TRBV5-1
TGCGCCAGCAGCTTGGGTGACGGGGGCATCATTTCACCCCTCCACTTT
CASSLGDGGIISPLHF
>NA|NA|TRBJ1-3|TRBV18
TGTGCCAGCTCACCACCGGTAGGCGGCCCCGGTACGGTGGGAAACACCATATATTTT
CASSPPVGGPGTVGNTIYF
>NA|NA|TRBJ2-1|TRBV23-1
TGCGCCACTTGGGACCTCGGGAGCAATGAGCAGTTCTTC
CATWDLGSNEQFF
>NA|NA|TRBJ1-2|TRBV5-1
TGCGCCAGCAGCTTGGAGGGGGGAGACTATGGCTACACCTTC
CASSLEGGDYGYTF
>NA|TRBD1|TRBJ2-7|TRBV11-2
TGTGCCAGCAGCAGTAGGGGACAGGGGGCATACGAGCAGTACTTC
CASSSRGQGAYEQYF
>NA|NA|TRBJ2-7|TRBV5-1
TGCGCCAGCAGCTTGGAAGGTGGGGAGCAGTACTTC
CASSLEGGEQYF
>NA|TRBD2|TRBJ2-3|TRBV10-3
TGTGCCATCAACAGCGGGGGTATAGATACGCAGTATTTT
CAINSGGIDTQYF
>NA|NA|TRBJ2-1|TRBV15
TGTGCCACCAGCAGAGTCAGGGGAGCGGTGTACAATGAGCAGTTCTTC
CATSRVRGAVYNEQFF
>NA|TRBD1|TRBJ2-7|TRBV10-1
TGCGCCAGCAGGGAGGCAGGGGGAAAGTACGAGCAGTACTTC
CASREAGGKYEQYF
>once|NA|TRBJ2-3|TRBV9
TGTGCCAGCAGCGTAGGGGCCAGGGATACGCAGTATTTT
CASSVGARDTQYF
>NA|NA|TRBJ1-1|TRBV29-1
TGCAGCGTTGTTTGGGGCAGGCGGCAAGAGGCTTTCTTT
CSVVWGRRQEAFF
>NA|NA|TRBJ2-7|TRBV11-2
TGTGCCAGCAGCTCAATAGGGGCAGGTGACTACGAGCAGTACTTC
CASSSIGAGDYEQYF
>NA|NA|TRBJ1-5|TRBV6-5
TGTGCCAGCAGAGGAGAGGGCAATCAGCCCCAGCATTTT
CASRGEGNQPQHF
>NA|TRBD2|TRBJ2-2|TRBV2
TGTGCCAGCAGTGGTAGCGGGGGAACTAACACCGGGGAGCTGTTTTTT
CASSGSGGTNTGELFF
>NA|NA|TRBJ1-4|TRBV28
TGTGCCAGCAAGGCAACGGGATATGAAAAACTGTTTTTT
CASKATGYEKLFF
>NA|TRBD1|TRBJ1-5|TRBV2
TGTGCCAGCAGGGACACAGGGGTCGGCCAGCCCCAGCATTTT
CASRDTGVGQPQHF
>NA|NA|TRBJ1-1|TRBV11-3
TGTGCCAGCAGCTTCGGTCTAGACACTGAAGCTTTCTTT
CASSFGLDTEAFF
>once|NA|TRBJ2-4|TRBV5-4
TGTGCCAGCAGCTTGACGGGGCTAGCCAAAAACATTCAGTACTTC
CASSLTGLAKNIQYF
>NA|TRBD1|TRBJ2-7|TRBV2
TGTGCCAGCAGTGAGGACAGGGGCTACGAGCAGTACTTC
CASSEDRGYEQYF